Listed below are T cell receptor beta chains from one sample, sequenced in a study of shared clonotypes between healthy human individuals. Profiled with immunoSEQ multiplex PCR; TCRdb holds only in-frame clones, not every one. The sample yields about 1 million clones, roughly 80% seen once. The specimen was memory CD4+ T cells sorted from blood. The source of these receptors is a man aged 18 to 29 in good health. The CDR3 runs from the conserved cysteine through the conserved F or W. D genes are given only for firm matches. Part of the rows lack a size; the others show once, few, many or a class for expanded clones.

V: TRBV2; size: few; J: TRBJ2-2; D: NA; DNA: TGTGCCAGCAGTGGGGCTCATTTTGGCACCGGGGAGCTGTTTTTT; CDR3: CASSGAHFGTGELFF
V: TRBV6-1; size: few; J: TRBJ1-5; D: NA; DNA: TGTGCCAGCAGAATCCAACAGGTCGGTCAGCCCCAGCATTTT; CDR3: CASRIQQVGQPQHF
V: TRBV2; size: NA; J: TRBJ2-2; D: TRBD2; DNA: TGTGCCAGCAGGAAGCGGGGGGACCCGAACACCGGGGAGCTGTTTTTT; CDR3: CASRKRGDPNTGELFF
V: TRBV4-3; size: once; J: TRBJ2-3; D: NA; DNA: TGCGCCAGCAGCCAAGACTGGGGACTCGTCGGAGATACGCAGTATTTT; CDR3: CASSQDWGLVGDTQYF
V: TRBV4-3; size: NA; J: TRBJ2-7; D: NA; DNA: TGCGCCAGCAGCCAAGAAATGGGGGGTCGGAACGAGCAGTACTTC; CDR3: CASSQEMGGRNEQYF
V: TRBV6-1; size: NA; J: TRBJ1-1; D: TRBD1; DNA: TGTGCCAGCAGTGGCTGGACAGGGGGGCTGAACACTGAAGCTTTCTTT; CDR3: CASSGWTGGLNTEAFF
V: TRBV5-1; size: NA; J: TRBJ2-2; D: NA; DNA: TGCGCCAGCAGCTTGCCGTCCGGGGAGCTGTTTTTT; CDR3: CASSLPSGELFF
V: TRBV7-9; size: NA; J: TRBJ1-6; D: TRBD1; DNA: TGTGCCAGCAGCCGGGGACAGGGCAATTCACCCCTCCACTTT; CDR3: CASSRGQGNSPLHF
V: TRBV2; size: NA; J: TRBJ2-4; D: NA; DNA: TGTGCCAGCAGTGAACAGGGTTTAAACATTCAGTACTTC; CDR3: CASSEQGLNIQYF
V: TRBV5-1; size: few; J: TRBJ1-6; D: TRBD1; DNA: TGCGCCAGCACCGTGGGACAGGGGGAGGCACCCCTCCACTTT; CDR3: CASTVGQGEAPLHF
V: TRBV5-8; size: NA; J: TRBJ1-2; D: TRBD1; DNA: TGTGCCAGCCTACAGGGGGCTTACGGTGGCTACACCTTC; CDR3: CASLQGAYGGYTF
V: TRBV4-1; size: NA; J: TRBJ2-2; D: NA; DNA: TGCGCCAGCAGCCTACTTTTGGATCGGGAGCTGTTTTTT; CDR3: CASSLLLDRELFF
V: TRBV27; size: NA; J: TRBJ2-4; D: TRBD1; DNA: TGTGCCAGCAGTTCCGGGACAGGGGGCAAGGCCCTAGCCAAAAACATTCAGTACTTC; CDR3: CASSSGTGGKALAKNIQYF
V: TRBV7-2; size: NA; J: TRBJ2-2; D: NA; DNA: TGTGCCAGCAGCCCTCGGACCCATAACACCGGGGAGCTGTTTTTT; CDR3: CASSPRTHNTGELFF
V: TRBV27; size: few; J: TRBJ1-1; D: TRBD1; DNA: TGTGCCAGCTGGACAGGATCGAACACTGAAGCTTTCTTT; CDR3: CASWTGSNTEAFF
V: TRBV5-8; size: NA; J: TRBJ2-2; D: NA; DNA: TGTGCCAGCATCCAGAGGAACAATTTGGGGGAGCTGTTTTTT; CDR3: CASIQRNNLGELFF
V: TRBV2; size: NA; J: TRBJ2-1; D: TRBD2; DNA: TGTGCCAGCAGGCTTCTAGCGGGAGGAGGGAATGAGCAGTTCTTC; CDR3: CASRLLAGGGNEQFF
V: TRBV4-3; size: few; J: TRBJ2-2; D: TRBD1; DNA: TGCGCCAGCAGCCAAGATCCCGGGACAGGGTATAGCGGGGAGCTGTTTTTT; CDR3: CASSQDPGTGYSGELFF
V: TRBV23-1; size: NA; J: TRBJ2-7; D: TRBD2; DNA: TGCGCCAGCAGTCAATCGTCGGCTAGCGGGGGGTTGCAGTCTGGGAACTACTACCGCGAGCAGTACTTC; CDR3: CASSQSSASGGLQSGNYYREQYF
V: TRBV18; size: NA; J: TRBJ2-3; D: NA; DNA: TGTGCCAGCTCACCTGTAGGGGCGGAAACGCAGTATTTT; CDR3: CASSPVGAETQYF
V: TRBV7-8; size: few; J: TRBJ2-7; D: NA; DNA: TGTGCCAGCAGCTTAGTGGGACACATCTACGAGCAGTACTTC; CDR3: CASSLVGHIYEQYF
V: TRBV28; size: NA; J: TRBJ2-5; D: NA; DNA: TGTGCCAGCAGTTTATTGAGTCAGGGCTGGGAGACCCAGTACTTC; CDR3: CASSLLSQGWETQYF
V: TRBV27; size: NA; J: TRBJ2-7; D: NA; DNA: TGTGCCAGCAGGAAACAAGGGCCCTACGAGCAGTACTTC; CDR3: CASRKQGPYEQYF
V: TRBV5-1; size: NA; J: TRBJ1-1; D: NA; DNA: TGCGCCAGCAGCTCAGGATTAAACACTGAAGCTTTCTTT; CDR3: CASSSGLNTEAFF
V: TRBV6-5; size: NA; J: TRBJ2-3; D: NA; DNA: TGTGCCAGCAGTTACTCGCCTATCGGGAGAGGGGATACGCAGTATTTT; CDR3: CASSYSPIGRGDTQYF
V: TRBV5-1; size: NA; J: TRBJ2-7; D: TRBD1; DNA: TGCGCCAGCACCGACTCCGGACAGGGAAGCGAGCAGTACTTC; CDR3: CASTDSGQGSEQYF
V: TRBV4-1; size: many; J: TRBJ2-5; D: TRBD2; DNA: TGCGCCAGCAGCCCAGGGGTAGTAGCGGGGACACAAGAGACCCAGTACTTC; CDR3: CASSPGVVAGTQETQYF
V: TRBV30; size: NA; J: TRBJ2-7; D: NA; DNA: TGTGCCTGGAGTGCGGGACCGGGCTCCGAGCAGTACTTC; CDR3: CAWSAGPGSEQYF
V: TRBV2; size: few; J: TRBJ1-2; D: NA; DNA: TGTGCCAGCAGTGTACAGGGTTATGGCTACACCTTC; CDR3: CASSVQGYGYTF
V: TRBV2; size: few; J: TRBJ1-2; D: TRBD1; DNA: TGTGCCAGCAGTGAAATGGGACAGCTGAACTATGGCTACACCTTC; CDR3: CASSEMGQLNYGYTF
V: TRBV30; size: NA; J: TRBJ2-2; D: NA; DNA: TGTGCCTGGAGTGTACGGAACACCGGGGAGCTGTTTTTT; CDR3: CAWSVRNTGELFF
V: TRBV7-9; size: few; J: TRBJ2-3; D: TRBD2; DNA: TGTGCCAGCAGCCTCGGACTAGCGGTGACAGATACGCAGTATTTT; CDR3: CASSLGLAVTDTQYF
V: TRBV10-1; size: NA; J: TRBJ1-4; D: NA; DNA: TGCGCCAGCAGTGGAGGTGCAGGTGGAATACTGTTTTTT; CDR3: CASSGGAGGILFF
V: TRBV5-1; size: NA; J: TRBJ2-3; D: TRBD2; DNA: TGCGCCAGCAGCTCCGGACTAGCGGGAGCAGATACGCAGTATTTT; CDR3: CASSSGLAGADTQYF
V: TRBV19; size: NA; J: TRBJ2-1; D: NA; DNA: TGTGCCAGTACTAGGGGAACGGACAATGAGCAGTTCTTC; CDR3: CASTRGTDNEQFF
V: TRBV6-4; size: NA; J: TRBJ2-3; D: TRBD1; DNA: TGTGCCAGCAGTGACTCGACAGGGGGCGCAGATACGCAGTATTTT; CDR3: CASSDSTGGADTQYF
V: TRBV6-5; size: NA; J: TRBJ1-2; D: NA; DNA: TGTGCCAGCACCCGGACGGATGGCTACACCTTC; CDR3: CASTRTDGYTF
V: TRBV12-2; size: many; J: TRBJ2-5; D: NA; DNA: TGTGCAAGTCGCTGTCGAGGGGAAGAGACCCAGTACTTC; CDR3: CASRCRGEETQYF
V: TRBV18; size: NA; J: TRBJ2-3; D: TRBD1; DNA: TGTGCCAGCTCACCCGCTAATCTACAGGGGGCGAGGACAGATACGCAGTATTTT; CDR3: CASSPANLQGARTDTQYF
V: TRBV28; size: NA; J: TRBJ2-3; D: TRBD1; DNA: TGTGCCAGCAGTATTATCGGGACAGGGGCCTATAGCACAGATACGCAGTATTTT; CDR3: CASSIIGTGAYSTDTQYF
V: TRBV14; size: NA; J: TRBJ2-7; D: NA; DNA: TGTGCCAGCAGCCAATGGAGAAACGAGCAGTACTTC; CDR3: CASSQWRNEQYF
V: TRBV30; size: once; J: TRBJ2-5; D: TRBD2; DNA: TGTGCCTGGAGTGTAGGAGCGGGATTGGGAGAGACCCAGTACTTC; CDR3: CAWSVGAGLGETQYF
V: TRBV5-1; size: NA; J: TRBJ1-2; D: NA; DNA: TGCGCCAGCAGCGAGCCGGACCGAGCTAACTATGGCTACACCTTC; CDR3: CASSEPDRANYGYTF
V: TRBV25-1; size: NA; J: TRBJ2-7; D: NA; DNA: TGTGCCAGCAGTGAATATCCGACAGGGAGGGACGAGCAGTACTTC; CDR3: CASSEYPTGRDEQYF
V: TRBV7-9; size: NA; J: TRBJ2-5; D: NA; DNA: TGTGCCAGCAGCGCCAGGGGCGCCGCTACTCAAGAGACCCAGTACTTC; CDR3: CASSARGAATQETQYF
V: TRBV10-3; size: NA; J: TRBJ1-5; D: NA; DNA: TGTGCCATCAGTGAGTCCGCCCCGGCCCTCAATCAGCCCCAGCATTTT; CDR3: CAISESAPALNQPQHF
V: TRBV2; size: NA; J: TRBJ2-7; D: NA; DNA: TGTGCCAGCACCCCTGGTGTCACCTACGAGCAGTACTTC; CDR3: CASTPGVTYEQYF
V: TRBV5-1; size: many; J: TRBJ2-6; D: NA; DNA: TGCGCCAGCAGAAAGGAATTGGGGGCCAACGTCCTGACTTTC; CDR3: CASRKELGANVLTF
V: TRBV5-1; size: NA; J: TRBJ2-5; D: NA; DNA: TGCGCCAGCAGCTTGGCGAGGCAGGGGCTACAAGAGACCCAGTACTTC; CDR3: CASSLARQGLQETQYF